A single sample gave rise to the 31 T cell receptor beta chains below, sequenced in a study of tumor-infiltrating lymphocytes in localized non-small cell lung cancer. Clones were sequenced by immunoSEQ multiplex PCR, and TCRdb holds only the in-frame ones, with some missing. The sample includes about 12,000 clones, 80% to 90% of them seen just once. The material sequenced was uninvolved lung tissue not adjacent to the tumor. The source is a human donor with non-small cell lung cancer.

J is TRBJ2-3 and V is TRBV5-1; 10 bases map to TRBD2. The V gene end was trimmed by 0 bases and the J gene end by 2 bases; junction bases not matched to a gene: 21. The CDR3 contains 22 residues. Per the germline V gene, CDR1 is SGHRS and CDR2 is YFSETQ. In DNA form, the CDR3 reads TGCGCCAGCAGCTTGGAACCGGGGGCTGAGGGGCTAGCGGGAGCTAACACAGATACGCAGTATTTT. It translates to CASSLEPGAEGLAGANTDTQYF.

The chain has TRBV7-8 and TRBJ2-7; 8 positions agree with TRBD1. V gave up 3 bases and J gave up 6 bases; unmatched junction bases: 7. The germline gives CDR1 SGHVS, CDR2 FQNEAQ. The CDR3 loop spans 14 amino acids. The CDR3 here is CASSFGTGGTEQYF. The CDR3 DNA is TGTGCCAGCAGCTTCGGGACAGGTGGTACCGAGCAGTACTTC.

This chain uses TRBV25-1 with TRBJ1-5; D remains unclear. Between the trimmed V and J ends, which lost 1 base and 0 bases, there was a span of 4 bases. The CDR3 extends over 14 amino acids. Germline CDR1 MGHDK, CDR2 SYGVNS. The CDR3 sequence is CASSEFNSNQPQHF. CDR3 DNA: TGTGCCAGCAGTGAATTTAATAGCAATCAGCCCCAGCATTTT. Drawing the rest from reference TRBV25-1 and TRBJ1-5, the complete variable domain is EADIYQTPRYLVIGTGKKITLECSQTMGHDKMYWYQQDPGMELHLIHYSYGVNSTEKGDLSSESTVSRIRTEHFPLTLESARPSHTSQYLCASSEFNSNQPQHFGDGTRLSIL.

J is TRBJ1-1 and V is TRBV19; D uncertain. Germline V lookup: CDR1 LNHDA, CDR2 SQIVND (reference sequence). The V and J ends lost 7 bases and 0 bases respectively, with 12 bases between them. The length of the CDR3 is 14 residues. DNA for the CDR3: TGTGCCAGTACCCCCCGGGGAGTGAACACTGAAGCTTTCTTT. It codes for CASTPRGVNTEAFF.

The chain links TRBV7-9 to TRBJ2-1; possible D gene TRBD1, 5 bases. The CDR3 spans 16 residues. Trimming shortened V by 1 base and J by 6 bases, and 16 bases separated the two germline ends. Germline loops: CDR1 SEHNR, CDR2 FQNEAQ (reference sequence). The CDR3 nucleotides are TGTGCCAGCAGCTTAGGGGGCCCACAGGTTGGCAATGAGCAGTTCTTC. Translation: CASSLGGPQVGNEQFF.

The chain recombines TRBV2 with TRBJ2-3; no clear D gene. CDR3 size: 14 residues. The V end was cut by 3 bases, the J end by 5 bases, with 12 bases between. Germline assignment: CDR1 SNHLY and CDR2 FYNNEI. The CDR3 loop is CASSDPRTKDTQYF. Written as DNA, the CDR3 is TGTGCCAGCAGTGACCCTAGGACCAAAGATACGCAGTATTTT.

This chain links TRBV5-4 with TRBJ1-6, with 9 bases aligning to TRBD1. This CDR3 has 19 amino acids. CDR1 is SGHNT, CDR2 YYREEE, per germline (reference sequence). J was trimmed by 4 bases and V by 3 bases; bases with no gene match: 14. This chain's CDR3 is CASSSKRGTGTQYNSPLHF. The CDR3 DNA reads TGTGCCAGCAGCTCTAAACGAGGGACAGGGACACAGTATAATTCACCCCTCCACTTT.

This clone was seen a handful of times. The chain carries TRBV2 and TRBJ1-6; 12 positions agree with TRBD1. Trimming took 6 bases from V and 9 from J; bases not matched to a gene: 6. Germline CDR1 SNHLY, CDR2 FYNNEI. This CDR3 has 15 amino acids. CDR3 nucleotides: TGTGCCAGCAGCCGGGACAGGGGGCTTACTTCACCCCTCCACTTT. Encoded protein: CASSRDRGLTSPLHF. The full variable domain, rest sourced from reference TRBV2 and TRBJ1-6, is EPEVTQTPSHQVTQMGQEVILRCVPISNHLYFYWYRQILGQKVEFLVSFYNNEISEKSEIFDDQFSVERPDGSNFTLKIRSTKLEDSAMYFCASSRDRGLTSPLHFGNGTRLTVT.

This rearrangement joins TRBV2 to TRBJ2-2, with 8 nucleotides matching TRBD2. V lost 7 bases and J lost 3; bases outside the gene matches: 4. This CDR3 is built from 14 residues. Germline V gives CDR1 SNHLY, CDR2 FYNNEI. CDR3 sequence reads: CASKSGGHTGELFF. CDR3 bases: TGTGCCAGCAAGAGCGGGGGCCACACCGGGGAGCTGTTTTTT.

CDR3 in amino acids: CASSLVAVNTEAFF. CDR3 sequence (DNA): TGTGCCAGCAGCTTAGTTGCAGTGAACACTGAAGCTTTCTTT. The chain couples TRBV11-1 to TRBJ1-1; D remains ambiguous. Per the germline V gene, CDR1 is SGHAT and CDR2 is FQDESV (reference sequence). V lost 1 base and J lost 0, with 6 bases in between. The CDR3 runs 14 residues. The variable domain in full, with the rest retrieved from reference TRBV11-1 and TRBJ1-1, is EAEVAQSPRYKITEKSQAVAFWCDPISGHATLYWYRQILGQGPELLVQFQDESVVDDSQLPKDRFSAERLKGVDSTLKIQPAELGDSAMYLCASSLVAVNTEAFFGQGTRLTVV.

The chain employs TRBV7-8 and TRBJ1-2, with D perhaps TRBD1 (5 bases). The V and J ends lost 5 bases and 9 bases respectively, with 16 bases between them. The CDR3 is made up of 13 amino acids. In germline, CDR1 is SGHVS, CDR2 FQNEAQ. The CDR3 reads CASSLAEGTSYTF. The CDR3 nucleotides read TGTGCCAGCAGCCTGGCGGAGGGGACGAGCTACACCTTC.

Only a few counts were recorded for this clone. This chain links TRBV11-2 with TRBJ2-7, with a weak D call TRBD2 (5 bases). The V end lost 5 bases, the J end lost 4 bases, and 15 bases lay between the germline ends. CDR1 is SGHAT, CDR2 FQNNGV, per germline. This CDR3 has 14 amino acids. CDR3 in amino acids: CASSPEVGAYEQYF. CDR3 sequence (DNA): TGTGCCAGCAGCCCCGAGGTGGGAGCTTACGAGCAGTACTTC.

The chain combines TRBV29-1 with TRBJ2-7, with TRBD2 as a possible D gene (6 bases). This CDR3 spans 15 amino acids. Germline values: CDR1 SQVTM, CDR2 ANQGSEA. Trimming shortened V by 0 bases and J by 3 bases, and 15 bases separated the two germline ends. CDR3 nucleotides: TGCAGCGTTGAAGATCTCGGAGGGGAAGACTACGAGCAGTACTTC. This codes for CSVEDLGGEDYEQYF.

V gene TRBV9 combines with J gene TRBJ2-6, with 7 bases aligning to TRBD2. The CDR3 length is 18 residues. V trimming: 2 bases; J trimming: 0 bases; junction bases outside the gene matches: 8. Per the germline V gene, CDR1 is SGDLS and CDR2 is YYNGEE. The CDR3 loop reads CASSVSVAGNSGANVLTF. In nucleotides, the CDR3 is TGTGCCAGCAGCGTTAGTGTAGCGGGTAACTCTGGGGCCAACGTCCTGACTTTC. The full variable domain, its missing parts supplied by reference TRBV9 and TRBJ2-6, is DSGVTQTPKHLITATGQRVTLRCSPRSGDLSVYWYQQSLDQGLQFLIQYYNGEERAKGNILERFSAQQFPDLHSELNLSSLELGDSALYFCASSVSVAGNSGANVLTFGAGSRLTVL.

J is TRBJ2-1 and V is TRBV19, with 15 bases that match TRBD2. Trimming cost V 7 bases and J 0 bases; bases outside gene matches: 10. CDR1 and CDR2 (germline): LNHDA, SQIVND (reference sequence). This CDR3 has 19 amino acids. The DNA of the CDR3 is TGTGCCAGTATCGGGACTAGCGGGGGGCCCAAGAGCTCCTACAATGAGCAGTTCTTC. Encoded protein: CASIGTSGGPKSSYNEQFF.

V and J are TRBV7-2 and TRBJ2-5, with 13 bases identical to TRBD2. V was clipped by 7 bases and J by 2 bases; unmatched bases: 1. Germline V gives CDR1 SGHTA, CDR2 FQGNSA. The CDR3 totals 14 residues. The CDR3 nucleotides are TGTGCCAGCAAGGGACTAGCGGGACAAGAGACCCAGTACTTC. Amino acid sequence: CASKGLAGQETQYF.

J is TRBJ2-3 and V is TRBV29-1, with D tentatively TRBD1 or TRBD2 (5 bases each). CDR3 length: 13 amino acids. Trimming shortened V by 4 bases and J by 5 bases, and 13 bases separated the two germline ends. Germline CDR1 is SQVTM and CDR2 is ANQGSEA. The CDR3 loop is CSVVAQGKDTQYF. For the CDR3, the DNA is TGCAGCGTTGTAGCGCAGGGAAAAGATACGCAGTATTTT.

This chain joins TRBV7-6 and TRBJ2-6, with D possibly TRBD2 on 5 matching bases. Deletions cut 7 bases from V and 8 bases from J, with 12 bases between. The CDR3 sequence is 13 residues long. From germline, CDR1 is SGHVS and CDR2 FNYEAQ. This chain's CDR3 is CASTFGGSNVLTF. CDR3 DNA: TGTGCCAGCACCTTCGGCGGGTCCAACGTCCTGACTTTC.

The count of this clone is one. The CDR3 DNA reads TGTGCCAGCAGCCGCACCACAGGGCTAGGAGAGACCCAGTACTTC. It yields the protein CASSRTTGLGETQYF. V gene TRBV7-3 combines with J gene TRBJ2-5; possibly TRBD1 for D (6 bases). With 5 bases removed from V and 4 bases from J, the gap between germline ends came to 17 bases. The CDR3 covers 15 residues. Germline lookup yields CDR1 SGHTA and CDR2 FQGTGA.

With respect to this clone: A read error may produce the germline difference seen at one junction end. This chain uses TRBV6-5 with TRBJ1-2; D is unresolved. CDR1 and CDR2 from the germline V gene are MNHEY and SVGAGI. CDR3 length equals 13 residues. CDR3 amino acids: CASRYSIHYGYTF. CDR3 coding DNA: TGTGCCAGCAGGTACTCGATCCATTATGGCTACACCTTC.

J is TRBJ2-7 and V is TRBV28; 8 nucleotides match TRBD2. V gave up 8 bases and J gave up 0 bases; unmatched junction bases: 3. Germline V gene lookup returns CDR1 MDHEN and CDR2 SYDVKM. The CDR3 consists of 13 residues. This chain's CDR3 is CASHRGGSYEQYF. The CDR3 bases are TGTGCCAGCCATCGGGGGGGCTCCTACGAGCAGTACTTC.

V gene TRBV5-4 combines with J gene TRBJ1-1; D might be TRBD1 (5 bases). V was cut by 0 bases and J by 2 bases, with 8 bases left in between. The CDR3 has 14 residues. Per germline, CDR1 SGHNT and CDR2 YYREEE (reference sequence). The CDR3 region is CASSLGGRNTEAFF. The CDR3, as DNA: TGTGCCAGCAGCTTGGGGGGCCGAAACACTGAAGCTTTCTTT.

The chain links TRBV2 to TRBJ2-3, with D possibly being TRBD1 (5 bases). This CDR3 comprises 14 residues. Trimming shortened V by 7 bases and J by 5 bases, and 16 bases separated the two germline ends. CDR1 is SNHLY and CDR2 is FYNNEI in the germline V gene. As DNA, the CDR3 is TGTGCCAGCATGCCCAGGGTTGACTTAGATACGCAGTATTTT. Protein product: CASMPRVDLDTQYF.

The CDR3 DNA is TGTGCCAGTAGTATCGCCCGATACAATGAGCAGTTCTTC. It codes for CASSIARYNEQFF. This chain uses TRBV19 with TRBJ2-1, with D uncertain. Germline V gives CDR1 LNHDA, CDR2 SQIVND (reference sequence). This CDR3 comprises 13 residues. Trimming pared 3 bases from V and 4 bases from J, leaving 7 bases between.

The J gene is TRBJ2-5, the V gene TRBV5-1, with a tentative D call TRBD2 (6 bases). From germline, CDR1 is SGHRS and CDR2 YFSETQ. Trimming took off 0 bases at V and 1 base at J, with 16 bases between the two ends. CDR3 length: 17 amino acids. CDR3 residues: CASSLVGLMYGQETQYF. The CDR3 DNA sequence: TGCGCCAGCAGCTTGGTGGGACTTATGTACGGCCAAGAGACCCAGTACTTC.

The rearrangement joins TRBV14 to TRBJ2-7, with unresolved D. In germline, CDR1 is SGHDN, CDR2 FVKESK. V was clipped by 5 bases and J by 7 bases, with 18 bases between them. The CDR3 sequence is 14 residues long. CDR3 loop: CASSGLRASLEQYF. In nucleotides, the CDR3 is TGTGCCAGCAGCGGTCTTCGGGCCTCTCTGGAGCAGTACTTC. Full variable domain (remainder filled in from reference TRBV14 and TRBJ2-7): EAGVTQFPSHSVIEKGQTVTLRCDPISGHDNLYWYRRVMGKEIKFLLHFVKESKQDESGMPNNRFLAERTGGTYSTLKVQPAELEDSGVYFCASSGLRASLEQYFGPGTRLTVT.

This chain connects TRBV6-1 to TRBJ1-5; unclear D gene. Trimming took off 6 bases at V and 5 bases at J, with 11 bases between the two ends. Germline V lookup: CDR1 MNHNS, CDR2 SASEGT. The CDR3 is 13 residues long. The CDR3 DNA reads TGTGCCAGCAGCACAGAGGCGCATCAGCCCCAGCATTTT. Translation: CASSTEAHQPQHF.

The chain carries TRBV18 and TRBJ1-6; D remains ambiguous. The CDR3 covers 14 residues. Between the trimmed V and J ends, which lost 3 bases and 5 bases, there was a span of 8 bases. Germline V CDR1 and CDR2: KGHSH, LQKENI. The CDR3 reads CASSPAGNNSPLHF. The CDR3 DNA reads as TGTGCCAGCTCACCGGCAGGAAATAATTCACCCCTCCACTTT. Based on the CDR3 plus reference TRBV18 and TRBJ1-6, the full variable domain is NAGVMQNPRHLVRRRGQEARLRCSPMKGHSHVYWYRQLPEEGLKFMVYLQKENIIDESGMPKERFSAEFPKEGPSILRIQQVVRGDSAAYFCASSPAGNNSPLHFGNGTRLTVT.

This clone was seen just once. The V and J genes are TRBV30 and TRBJ2-7; 12 positions agree with TRBD1. The CDR3 has 16 amino acids. The germline CDR1 and CDR2 sequences are GTSNPN and SVGIG (reference sequence). V shed 4 bases, J shed 4 bases, and the junction held 11 bases outside the gene matches. CDR3 loop: CAWNPTGTGGRYEQYF. As DNA, the CDR3 is TGTGCCTGGAATCCAACCGGGACAGGGGGCAGGTACGAGCAGTACTTC.

This clone was recorded only once. The chain is built from TRBV5-1 and TRBJ1-6, with D tentatively TRBD1 (5 bases). The CDR3 has 14 amino acids. Trimming took 1 base from V and 7 from J, leaving 9 bases between them. CDR1 is SGHRS and CDR2 is YFSETQ in the germline V gene. This CDR3 is CASSLQGRNSPLHF. CDR3 nucleotides: TGCGCCAGCAGCTTGCAGGGTAGAAATTCACCCCTCCACTTT.

This rearrangement joins TRBV18 to TRBJ2-5; tentatively, D is TRBD2 (5 bases). Germline-derived CDR1 and CDR2 are KGHSH and LQKENI. V was shortened by 4 bases and J by 4 bases, with 19 bases between the two germline ends. The CDR3 is made up of 16 amino acids. CDR3 in amino acids: CASSLLLGGARETQYF. The CDR3 DNA sequence: TGTGCCAGCTCACTACTCCTTGGAGGAGCAAGAGAGACCCAGTACTTC.